This TCR beta chain derives from a study of T cell responses to AZD1222 COVID-19 vaccine. The study's findings and limits: At 160-218 and 743-854, vaccine-associated CD4 TCRs were dominant, and they spanned spike. Just a handful of AZD1222 recipients tested seropositive at baseline.

The CDR3 has 13 residues. The ends were cut back, 1 base at V and 6 bases at J, with 10 bases in the middle. Germline assignment: CDR1 LGHNA and CDR2 YNFKEQ. A remark on this clone: Its antigen is as yet unknown.

This table comes from immunoSEQ multiplex PCR, and its TCRdb copy is limited to in-frame clones, with some not included. The table has some 200,000 clones, about 88% seen once. The chain recombines TRBV4-2 with TRBJ2-7; D perhaps matches TRBD2 (5 bases). This clonotype was sampled from an adult who received the AZD1222 COVID-19 vaccine. The source was peripheral blood, collected 28 days after the second AZD1222 dose. CDR3 coding DNA: TGTGCCAGCAGCCAAGCCCTAGGGAGCGAGCAGTACTTC. It is translated as CASSQALGSEQYF.